This section outlines one TCR beta chain sequence together with its context. This specimen belongs to a study of cytotoxic CD8 clonotypes in ibrutinib-treated CLL. In the study overall: Productive templates averaged 255,043 per sample, and productive rearrangements around 97,000.

Trimming at V came to 7 bases and at J to 2 bases, leaving 4 bases not matched to a gene. There are 15 residues in the CDR3. Germline assignment: CDR1 MNHNS and CDR2 SASEGT. Sequencing was designed to attain a depth spanning 1 in 200,000 to 1 in 1 million T cells. Clones were read by immunoSEQ multiplex PCR, and TCRdb kept only the in-frame ones, dropping some. The table has 110,000 to 150,000 clones, around three quarters seen once; the top ten hold roughly 12%. The V gene is TRBV6-1, the J gene TRBJ2-7, with 14 nucleotides matching TRBD2. The sequence was obtained from a human donor with chronic lymphocytic leukemia. The sample in question was PBMCs, obtained after 12 months of ibrutinib treatment. The CDR3 here is CASTGLAGGPYEQYF. DNA of the CDR3: TGTGCCAGCACCGGACTAGCGGGAGGTCCCTACGAGCAGTACTTC.